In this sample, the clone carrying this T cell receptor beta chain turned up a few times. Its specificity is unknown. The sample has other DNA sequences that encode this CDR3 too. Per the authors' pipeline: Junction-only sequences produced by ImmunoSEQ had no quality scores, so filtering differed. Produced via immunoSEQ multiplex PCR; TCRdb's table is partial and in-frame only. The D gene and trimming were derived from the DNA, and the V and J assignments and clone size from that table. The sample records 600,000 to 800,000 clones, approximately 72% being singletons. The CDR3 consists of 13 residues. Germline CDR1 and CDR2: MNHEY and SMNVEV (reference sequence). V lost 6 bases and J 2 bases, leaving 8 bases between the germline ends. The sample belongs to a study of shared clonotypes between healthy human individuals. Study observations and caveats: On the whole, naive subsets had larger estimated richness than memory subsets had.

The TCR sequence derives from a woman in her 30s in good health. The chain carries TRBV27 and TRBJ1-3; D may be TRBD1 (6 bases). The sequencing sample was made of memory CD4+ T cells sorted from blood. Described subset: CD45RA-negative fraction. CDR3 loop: CASRGTTGNTIYF. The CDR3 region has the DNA TGTGCCAGCAGGGGGACAACTGGAAACACCATATATTTT.